These 26 T cell receptor beta chains were all obtained from the same sample, sequenced in a study of cytomegalovirus exposure and HLA in healthy donors. Both 60 Vbeta primers and 13 Jbeta primers went into the PCR. Some clones are missing from TCRdb's copy, which holds only in-frame ones; the method was immunoSEQ multiplex PCR. The sample yields about 140,000 clones, 70% to 85% seen once. The sequenced sample was PBMCs. The receptors stem from a woman aged 45-60 years in good health and CMV-seropositive.

In nucleotides, the CDR3 is TGTGCCAGCAGTTTCGACAGGGGACCCCGAGATACGCAGTATTTT. This gives the protein CASSFDRGPRDTQYF. The chain couples TRBV6-1 to TRBJ2-3; TRBD1 matches at 8 bases. Germline V gene data show CDR1 as MNHNS and CDR2 as SASEGT. This CDR3 region has 15 residues. V lost 5 bases and J lost 5; bases outside the gene matches: 9.

This clone was seen a handful of times. V gene TRBV5-1 combines with J gene TRBJ2-7, with 11 bases matching TRBD2. The germline CDR1 and CDR2 sequences are SGHRS and YFSETQ. There are 17 residues in the CDR3. V shed 3 bases and J 3 bases; nucleotides not matched to a gene: 11. This CDR3 reads CASSYRSATSGVYEQYF. The CDR3 DNA sequence: TGCGCCAGCAGCTATCGGTCGGCGACTAGCGGGGTCTACGAGCAGTACTTC.

V and J are TRBV4-3 and TRBJ1-5; unclear D gene. Per the germline V gene, CDR1 is LGHNA and CDR2 is YSLEER. This CDR3 spans 15 amino acids. Trimming removed 4 bases from V and 2 bases from J, with 12 bases in between. The CDR3 spells CASSPADGGNQPQHF. The CDR3 DNA sequence: TGCGCCAGCAGCCCGGCTGACGGGGGCAATCAGCCCCAGCATTTT.

The table lists this clone with a few counts. The CDR3 does not end in the conserved phenylalanine or tryptophan, so this is likely a read error. The DNA is omitted, as the CDR3 cannot be located on it reliably, and the CDR3 follows TCRdb's listing. The rearrangement uses TRBV5-4 and TRBJ1-4. Germline CDR1 SGHNT, CDR2 YYREEE (reference sequence). The CDR3 contains 11 residues when both ends are counted. The CDR3 spells CASSLGRQRVV.

The chain employs TRBV7-3 and TRBJ2-5; weak D call: TRBD1 (6 bases). Deletions cut 3 bases from V and 4 bases from J, with 9 bases between. The CDR3 sequence is 13 residues long. The V gene's germline CDR1 is SGHTA and CDR2 FQGTGA. Here the CDR3 reads CASSFTGRETQYF. Written as DNA, the CDR3 is TGTGCCAGCAGCTTCACAGGGAGAGAGACCCAGTACTTC.

The chain has TRBV27 and TRBJ1-3; 8 bases are shared with TRBD1. Germline values: CDR1 MNHEY, CDR2 SMNVEV (reference sequence). Trimming at V came to 5 bases and at J to 2 bases, leaving 5 bases not matched to a gene. The length of the CDR3 is 15 residues. The CDR3 nucleotides read TGTGCCAGCAGTCCATCACAGGGGGCTGGAAACACCATATATTTT. Its protein is CASSPSQGAGNTIYF.

The chain carries TRBV4-2 and TRBJ1-1, with unresolved D. Germline V gene data show CDR1 as LGHNA and CDR2 as YNFKEQ. V gave up 0 bases and J gave up 6 bases, with 5 bases separating them. The CDR3 contains 12 residues. The CDR3 DNA is TGTGCCAGCAGCCAAGATCGAGCTGAAGCTTTCTTT. This encodes CASSQDRAEAFF.

The rearrangement links TRBV4-2 to TRBJ2-7, with D possibly being TRBD2 (6 bases). Germline V CDR1 and CDR2: LGHNA, YNFKEQ. This CDR3 region has 16 residues. V was clipped by 0 bases and J by 7 bases, with 19 bases between them. CDR3 loop: CASSQDLLDGGREQYF. CDR3 sequence (DNA): TGTGCCAGCAGCCAAGATCTATTGGACGGGGGTCGGGAGCAGTACTTC.

The chain has TRBV7-9 and TRBJ2-5; D remains ambiguous. The CDR3 extends over 12 amino acids. Germline CDR1 reads SEHNR; CDR2 reads FQNEAQ (reference sequence). V was pared by 4 bases and J by 5 bases, with 8 bases between. DNA of the CDR3: TGTGCCAGCAGCTCAAATAGTGAGACCCAGTACTTC. Amino acids: CASSSNSETQYF.

The rearrangement links TRBV10-2 to TRBJ2-4; D not resolved. The CDR3 loop spans 13 amino acids. The germline V and J ends were trimmed by 6 bases and 8 bases, with 14 bases remaining between them. Germline V gene sequence: CDR1 WSHSY, CDR2 SAAADI. The CDR3 here is CASRLDFEDIQYF. CDR3 nucleotide sequence: TGCGCCAGCAGGCTCGACTTCGAGGACATTCAGTACTTC.

V and J are TRBV6-1 and TRBJ2-1; 15 positions match TRBD2. Germline lookup yields CDR1 MNHNS and CDR2 SASEGT. The CDR3 is made up of 17 amino acids. V shed 3 bases, J shed 4 bases, and the junction held 4 bases outside the gene matches. CDR3 nucleotides: TGTGCCAGCAGTGACCGGACTAGCGGGGGGGTTTACAATGAGCAGTTCTTC. Protein: CASSDRTSGGVYNEQFF.

V gene TRBV14 combines with J gene TRBJ2-1; D call uncertain. The V end was cut by 0 bases, the J end by 9 bases, with 15 bases between. The CDR3 runs to 15 residues. Per germline, CDR1 SGHDN and CDR2 FVKESK. DNA of the CDR3: TGTGCCAGCAGCCAAGAGTGGTCAGCAGGTCGTGAGCAGTTCTTC. Its protein is CASSQEWSAGREQFF. The variable domain in full, completed from reference TRBV14 and TRBJ2-1, reads EAGVTQFPSHSVIEKGQTVTLRCDPISGHDNLYWYRRVMGKEIKFLLHFVKESKQDESGMPNNRFLAERTGGTYSTLKVQPAELEDSGVYFCASSQEWSAGREQFFGPGTRLTVL.

V usage is TRBV11-3 and J usage is TRBJ2-6; D perhaps matches TRBD1 (5 bases). The CDR3 contains 14 residues. The germline gives CDR1 SGHNT, CDR2 YENEEA. The ends were cut back, 1 base at V and 4 bases at J, with 5 bases in the middle. The CDR3 reads CASSLGTGANVLTF. CDR3 in DNA: TGTGCCAGCAGCTTAGGGACAGGGGCCAACGTCCTGACTTTC.

The CDR3 sequence is CASSSWASGGSLSSTDTQYF. The CDR3 nucleotides are TGTGCCAGCAGCTCTTGGGCTAGCGGGGGGTCCTTATCTAGCACAGATACGCAGTATTTT. J is TRBJ2-3 and V is TRBV9; 11 bases fit TRBD2. The CDR3 contains 20 residues. After removal of 4 bases from V and 0 bases from J, the junction contained 16 bases not matched to a gene. From germline, CDR1 is SGDLS and CDR2 YYNGEE.

The count of this clone is one. The genes are TRBV28 and TRBJ1-6, with TRBD1 identical over 9 bases. The CDR3 runs 15 residues. J lost 10 bases, V lost 1 base, and 5 bases had no gene match. Germline CDR1 MDHEN, CDR2 SYDVKM. The CDR3 region has the DNA TGTGCCAGCAGTTTATTGGACAGGGGCAGCTCACCCCTCCACTTT. Encoded protein: CASSLLDRGSSPLHF.

By frequency in the sample, this clone is medium-sized. The CDR3 loop is CASAEGGTNEKLFF. The CDR3 DNA sequence: TGCGCCAGCGCAGAGGGGGGGACTAATGAAAAACTGTTTTTT. This chain joins TRBV5-1 and TRBJ1-4, with a weak D call TRBD1 (6 bases). Germline assignment: CDR1 SGHRS and CDR2 YFSETQ. This CDR3 region has 14 residues. Trimming removed 7 bases from V and 2 bases from J, with 12 bases in between.

This clone was detected a few times. The chain is built from TRBV5-6 and TRBJ1-1, with TRBD1 matching 7 bases. The CDR3 covers 13 residues. The V and J ends lost 4 bases and 5 bases, in that order; junction bases with no gene match: 5. Germline V gene sequence: CDR1 SGHDT, CDR2 YYEEEE. CDR3 sequence: CASSLTGDTEAFF. CDR3 DNA sequence: TGTGCCAGCAGCCTCACAGGGGATACTGAAGCTTTCTTT.

This clone was found once. J is TRBJ1-1 and V is TRBV11-2; D uncertain. This CDR3 comprises 15 residues. Trimming shortened V by 0 bases and J by 4 bases, and 12 bases separated the two germline ends. In germline, CDR1 is SGHAT, CDR2 FQNNGV. CDR3 amino acids: CASSLDSARRTEAFF. The CDR3 DNA sequence: TGTGCCAGCAGCTTAGATTCCGCGCGGCGCACTGAAGCTTTCTTT. Drawing the rest from reference TRBV11-2 and TRBJ1-1, the complete variable domain is EAGVAQSPRYKIIEKRQSVAFWCNPISGHATLYWYQQILGQGPKLLIQFQNNGVVDDSQLPKDRFSAERLKGVDSTLKIQPAKLEDSAVYLCASSLDSARRTEAFFGQGTRLTVV.

The chain employs TRBV7-9 and TRBJ1-1; tentative D call: TRBD1 (5 bases). The CDR3 is 16 amino acids. V shed 1 base and J shed 4 bases, with 16 bases lying between them. The germline gives CDR1 SEHNR, CDR2 FQNEAQ (reference sequence). The CDR3: CASSLVGSGWTTEAFF. The CDR3 DNA follows: TGTGCCAGCAGCTTAGTAGGGTCAGGGTGGACCACTGAAGCTTTCTTT.

This clone has just a few counts. V usage is TRBV15 and J usage is TRBJ1-3; D is ambiguous. V was shortened by 5 bases and J by 2 bases, with 10 bases between the two germline ends. Germline V gene sequence: CDR1 LNHNV, CDR2 YYDKDF (reference sequence). This CDR3 is 14 amino acids long. This chain's CDR3 is CATSGGLAGNTIYF. CDR3 nucleotide sequence: TGTGCCACCAGCGGCGGGTTGGCTGGAAACACCATATATTTT.

The CDR3 reads CASSPAGSYEQYF. In DNA form, the CDR3 reads TGTGCCAGCAGCCCAGCGGGGTCCTACGAGCAGTACTTC. The chain has TRBV7-2 and TRBJ2-7; TRBD2 agrees at 7 bases. Germline CDR1 reads SGHTA; CDR2 reads FQGNSA. The trim removed 5 bases at V and 1 base at J, leaving 2 bases unmatched. The CDR3 contains 13 residues.

The J gene is TRBJ1-2, the V gene TRBV28, with 7 positions matching TRBD1. Germline V gene lookup returns CDR1 MDHEN and CDR2 SYDVKM. V shed 6 bases and J 8 bases; nucleotides not matched to a gene: 9. The CDR3 is 13 amino acids. The CDR3 DNA follows: TGTGCCAGCAGACAGGGGCTTACGGACGGCTACACCTTC. Translation gives CASRQGLTDGYTF.

V usage is TRBV6-6 and J usage is TRBJ1-5; D perhaps matches TRBD1 (6 bases). The CDR3 has 14 amino acids. Germline assignment: CDR1 MNHNY and CDR2 SVGAGI (reference sequence). V shed 7 bases and J shed 7 bases, with 17 bases lying between them. Here the CDR3 reads CASTPGGASQPQHF. CDR3 bases: TGTGCCAGCACCCCCGGGGGGGCAAGCCAGCCCCAGCATTTT.

The chain links TRBV5-6 to TRBJ1-6; D is perhaps TRBD1 (5 bases). CDR1 and CDR2 from the germline V gene are SGHDT and YYEEEE. This CDR3 has 17 amino acids. With 4 bases removed from V and 8 bases from J, the gap between germline ends came to 22 bases. DNA of the CDR3: TGTGCCAGCAGCCCTGGGCAGGGCTGGGGTCCGTATTCACCCCTCCACTTT. Its translation: CASSPGQGWGPYSPLHF.

The V call is TRBV2, the J call TRBJ1-6, with D possibly matching TRBD1 (6 bases). Germline V gives CDR1 SNHLY, CDR2 FYNNEI. The V and J ends lost 8 bases and 6 bases respectively, with 17 bases between them. The CDR3 has 15 amino acids. The CDR3, as DNA: TGTGCCAGCGGCTCGACAGGTGGGACTAATTCACCCCTCCACTTT. Its translation is CASGSTGGTNSPLHF.

This clone was detected only a few times. This chain uses TRBV2 with TRBJ2-1; possibly TRBD1 for D (8 bases). Trimming stripped 9 bases from V and 1 base from J, with 19 bases between. The CDR3 consists of 16 residues. Germline assignment: CDR1 SNHLY and CDR2 FYNNEI. Here the CDR3 DNA reads TGTGCCAGACAGGGGGGAACGGGACTATCCTACAATGAGCAGTTCTTC. Its translation: CARQGGTGLSYNEQFF.